This T cell receptor beta chain was sequenced in a study of beta chain features in type 1 diabetes. Trimming took 3 bases from V and 3 from J; bases not matched to a gene: 2. The CDR3 is 15 residues long. CDR1 and CDR2 (germline): SGHRS, YFSETQ. This clone came up a few times. Its target is unknown. Averaging approximately 120 mL, one heparinised blood draw was given by each donor. Whole-study results and caveats: Whether TCRB rearrangement is influenced by HLA type was left unresolved in this analysis. In the patient group, naive, central memory and Treg TCRB repertoires seemed more alike than in the healthy donor group. More deletions and fewer insertions at VDJ junctions were seen in type 1 diabetes patients.

All of the isolated RNA was reverse transcribed, so expressed TCRB transcripts were sequenced. Here immunoSEQ multiplex PCR was the method, and the copy in TCRdb shows in-frame clones only, minus some. The table records under 900,000 clones, 17% of them present only once. The receptor was derived from a woman younger than 30 in good health. The chain employs TRBV5-1 and TRBJ2-1, with TRBD2 matching over 11 bases. Material: naive CD4+ T cells from blood. In DNA form, the CDR3 reads TGCGCCAGCAGCTCGACTAGCGGGAACTACAATGAGCAGTTCTTC. Protein: CASSSTSGNYNEQFF.